The following is a T cell receptor beta chain sequence with its context. The antigen is unknown. Primers for the PCR totalled 60 Vbeta and 13 Jbeta. The table came from immunoSEQ multiplex PCR; TCRdb's copy has only in-frame clones and leaves some out. The repertoire consists of 150,000 to 180,000 clones, with 65% to 85% occurring once and the leading ten covering approximately 2.8%. With 7 bases removed from V and 0 bases from J, the gap between germline ends came to 13 bases. This CDR3 has 15 residues. Germline V gives CDR1 LNHDA, CDR2 SQIVND (reference sequence). The record originates from a study of cytomegalovirus exposure and HLA in healthy donors. Across the whole study: Tens of millions of unique TCR sequences came from HLA-typed donors in an early release.

Study findings and constraints: Within an earlier analysis, most TCR beta V segments proved productive either about 90% or about 30% of the time. The sole available immune exposure information was CMV serostatus. A later analysis revealed that TCR association rates differed between HLA loci, peaking at DRB1 and bottoming out at HLA-C.

Material for sequencing was PBMCs. The rearrangement links TRBV19 to TRBJ1-5, with unresolved D. The receptor's source is a man aged 18-30 years in good health and CMV-seronegative. The CDR3 spells CASKEGAYSNQPQHF. CDR3 in DNA: TGTGCCAGTAAAGAGGGTGCATATAGCAATCAGCCCCAGCATTTT.